This T cell receptor (beta chain) is from a study of graft-versus-host responses after intestinal transplantation. As concerns this clone: Its matching antigen is unknown.

The V and J ends lost 8 bases and 4 bases, in that order; junction bases with no gene match: 8. CDR1 is LGHNT, CDR2 FRNRAP, per germline. The CDR3 is made up of 14 amino acids. The method was immunoSEQ multiplex PCR; TCRdb's version includes in-frame clones alone and lacks a portion of them. This table has roughly 89,000 clones, roughly 90% appearing once. The V gene is TRBV12-5, the J gene TRBJ2-1, with 7 nucleotides matching TRBD2. Sample: unstimulated CD4+ T cells sorted from spleen or lymph node cells, taken before intestinal transplant. The sequence was collected from a human donor who received an intestinal transplant. The CDR3 region is CASLTGTMYNEQFF. The CDR3 DNA sequence: TGTGCTAGTCTCACCGGGACTATGTACAATGAGCAGTTCTTC.